This TCR beta chain stems from a study of shared clonotypes between healthy human individuals. Clones were read by immunoSEQ multiplex PCR, and TCRdb kept only the in-frame ones, dropping some. Of roughly 1,800,000 clones in the sample, about 95% are singletons; the top ten hold 0.9% to 1.5%. The germline CDR1 and CDR2 sequences are SQVTM and ANQGSEA. Trimming cost V 3 bases and J 4 bases, with 16 bases left between them. CDR3 length: 14 residues. As defined, naive CD8 cells were CD45RO-negative and positively selected for CCR7, with terminally differentiated effector memory CD45RA+ cells excluded. Sample: naive CD8+ T cells sorted from blood. This receptor was identified in a man younger than 30 in good health. The chain couples TRBV29-1 to TRBJ2-7, with TRBD1 as a possible D gene (5 bases). The CDR3 spells CSVDKGEVGYEQYF. The CDR3 nucleotides are TGCAGCGTTGATAAAGGGGAAGTTGGGTACGAGCAGTACTTC.